Described below is a single TCR beta chain sequence and its context. Per germline, CDR1 SGHNT and CDR2 YYREEE (reference sequence). This CDR3 contains 15 residues. Trimming stripped 0 bases from V and 2 bases from J, with 11 bases between. Sequencing was performed with immunoSEQ multiplex PCR; in TCRdb, only in-frame clones are kept and a portion is missing. This sample has 30,000 to 35,000 clones, with over 65% found just once. These data originate in a study of STAT5B mutations in CD4+ large granular lymphocyte leukemia. The receptor was derived from a human donor in good health. The chain carries TRBV5-4 and TRBJ2-5; no clear D gene. The sample was CD4+ T cells from blood buffy coats. The CDR3, as DNA: TGTGCCAGCAGCTTGGTTCAGGCCCGGCAAGAGACCCAGTACTTC. Amino acids: CASSLVQARQETQYF.